Detailed here is one TCR beta chain. Its antigen is unidentified. These data are taken from a study of T cell repertoires in aging, cancer and after chemotherapy. Study-wide context: Patients with glioblastoma brain tumors were sampled before and after temozolomide-based therapy. Study-wide points: No conclusions about immunological memory after chemotherapy can be drawn from the repertoire data.

Trimming removed 8 bases from V and 1 base from J; junction bases left unmatched: 10. This CDR3 has 16 residues. CDR1 and CDR2 (germline): MNHEY, SMNVEV (reference sequence). TRB rearrangements spanning V, D and J were amplified using mixed TRB-A/B primers. TCRdb re-called the multiplex PCR reads through MiXCR, storing one row per CDR3 protein. The sample yields about 6,700 distinct CDR3 sequences, about 50% seen once. TCR beta rearrangements were amplified from peripheral blood genomic DNA. This chain links TRBV27 with TRBJ2-5, with TRBD2 matching 10 bases. Sequencing used blood. The receptor was isolated from a human donor with a solid tumor. CDR3 nucleotides: TGTGCCAGCGGCTCCTGGACTAGCGGAGGCCAAGAGACCCAGTACTTC. Translation gives CASGSWTSGGQETQYF.